The clone carrying this T cell receptor (beta chain) was observed a few times. Its target is unknown. TCRdb recomputed calls from the 5' RACE reads with MiXCR, one row per CDR3 protein. The sample yields 250,000 or so distinct CDR3 sequences, 7.5% to 10% seen once. This sample is drawn from a study of T-cell memory formation after mild COVID-19. Study observations and caveats: Clones that shrank (day 15 to 85) were balanced CD4/CD8, whereas later expanders leaned CD4+.

The CDR3 length is 13 residues. Germline values: CDR1 DFQATT, CDR2 SNEGSKA (reference sequence). J gave up 7 bases and V 6 bases, and 5 bases lay outside the gene matches. The rearrangement uses TRBV20-1 and TRBJ1-3; 11 bases line up with TRBD1. The sequence was obtained from a young man who had mild COVID-19 (a few samples of this study predate the infection). Cell type and time point are not known. The sequencing input was PBMCs or a T cell subset sorted from them (not recorded which). CDR3 in amino acids: CSASRTGGNTIYF. The CDR3 DNA sequence: TGCAGTGCAAGCAGGACAGGGGGCAACACCATATATTTT.